The sequence of this T cell receptor (beta chain) was determined in a study of blood T cell repertoires in COVID-19. For the study at large: Whether acute or convalescent, the COVID-19 samples came from the United States, Italy and Spain. T cells, B-cell-depleted T cells, or PBMCs supplied cDNA or gDNA.

Original analysis: Estimated nucleated cell counts came from reference gene primer amplification. The repertoire was sequenced with immunoSEQ multiplex PCR; TCRdb's copy has only in-frame clones and lacks some. The V and J calls and clone size come from that table; D and trimming were worked out from the DNA. The data hold tens of thousands of clones, with 85% to 90% observed a single time. This clone was counted between two and nine times. The sample taken for sequencing was peripheral blood. The clonotype comes from a man older than 75 with active or convalescent COVID-19.

CDR3 in DNA: TGTGCCAGCAGCAAAAGTCCGTCCCGGGGTAACACTGAAGCTTTCTTT. Translation gives CASSKSPSRGNTEAFF. This sequence joins TRBV21-1 and TRBJ1-1. TRBV21-1 is deemed a pseudogene. The CDR3 has 16 residues.